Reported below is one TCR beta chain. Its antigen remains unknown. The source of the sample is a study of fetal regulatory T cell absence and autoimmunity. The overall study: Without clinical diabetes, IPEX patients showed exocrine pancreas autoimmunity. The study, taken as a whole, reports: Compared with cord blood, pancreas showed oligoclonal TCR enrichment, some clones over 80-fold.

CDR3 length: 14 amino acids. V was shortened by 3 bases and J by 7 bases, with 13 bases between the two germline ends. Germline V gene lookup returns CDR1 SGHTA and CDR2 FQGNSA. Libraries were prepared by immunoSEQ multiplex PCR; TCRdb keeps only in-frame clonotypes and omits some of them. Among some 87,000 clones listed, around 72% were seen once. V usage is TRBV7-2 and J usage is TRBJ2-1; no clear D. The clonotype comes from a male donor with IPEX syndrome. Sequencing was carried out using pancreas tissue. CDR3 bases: TGTGCCAGCAGCTTTTCCTATGGGGTAAATGAGCAGTTCTTC. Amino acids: CASSFSYGVNEQFF.